This T cell receptor (beta chain) emerged from a study of shared clonotypes between healthy human individuals. Whole-study findings and limits: An effect of sequencing depth on clonotype sharing among donors was expected. Rarefaction gave evidence that sorted-subset sequencing remained incomplete despite large depth.

Notes on this clone: The antigen is undetermined.

TCRdb keeps only in-frame clones here, not all; method: immunoSEQ multiplex PCR. The data contain a few million clones, over 85% of them singletons. Everyone who donated was a Caucasian adult who lived in Nashville, Tennessee. Germline V gene data show CDR1 as SQVTM and CDR2 as ANQGSEA. V was pared by 6 bases and J by 6 bases, with 6 bases of the junction left unmatched. The CDR3 has 12 amino acids. The sequenced material came from naive CD4+ T cells sorted from blood. Subset denoted: CD45RA+ positively selected. This chain connects TRBV29-1 to TRBJ2-3; 7 nucleotides agree with TRBD1. This TCR was recovered from a young man in good health. In DNA form, the CDR3 reads TGCAGCGTGACAGGGAGTGCGGATACGCAGTATTTT. Amino acids: CSVTGSADTQYF.